The clone carrying this T cell receptor beta chain was detected only a few times. These data are taken from a study of cytomegalovirus exposure and HLA in healthy donors. Both 60 Vbeta primers and 13 Jbeta primers went into the PCR. Libraries were prepared by immunoSEQ multiplex PCR; TCRdb keeps only in-frame clonotypes and omits some of them. The sample gives 150,000 to 200,000 clones, around 75% of which show up once; roughly 6.7% is in the top ten. V shed 4 bases and J 4 bases; nucleotides not matched to a gene: 4. The CDR3 extends over 13 amino acids. Germline loops: CDR1 SGHNT, CDR2 YYREEE (reference sequence).

What was sequenced was PBMCs. The chain is built from TRBV5-4 and TRBJ2-5, with TRBD1 matching over 7 bases. The origin of this receptor is a man aged 40-55 years in good health and CMV-seropositive. CDR3 DNA sequence: TGTGCCAGCAGCGAGGGGGCCAGAGAGACCCAGTACTTC. Translated, it gives CASSEGARETQYF.